The next 24 T cell receptor beta chains were all read from a single sample in a study of blood T cells in healthy people across ages. The second PCR ran roughly 6 to 11 cycles with a sample-barcoded 5' primer and J-beta primers. MiXCR was run by TCRdb on the 5' RACE reads, yielding one entry per CDR3 protein. The table lists roughly 790,000 distinct CDR3 sequences, more than 40% of them singletons. Material: blood. These receptors originate from a woman aged 55-75 years in good health.

The genes are TRBV20-1 and TRBJ2-3; 12 bases are shared with TRBD2. Germline trimming cut 5 bases from V and 5 bases from J; bases unmatched to any gene: 11. This CDR3 is 16 amino acids long. The germline V gene encodes CDR1 DFQATT and CDR2 SNEGSKA (reference sequence). DNA for the CDR3: TGCAGTGCTGCCCCCCTAGCGGGGGGGGCGGAAGATACGCAGTATTTT. This sequence encodes CSAAPLAGGAEDTQYF.

Worth noting for this clonotype: One end of the junction does not line up with germline, which may come from a read error. The chain carries TRBV7-9 and TRBJ1-1; 7 bases match TRBD1. The CDR3 runs to 13 residues. Germline V gene lookup returns CDR1 SEHNR and CDR2 FQNEAQ (reference sequence). CDR3 coding DNA: TGTGCCGGAGACAGGGAAATGAACCCTGAAGCTTTCTTT. Translation: CAGDREMNPEAFF.

The CDR3 coding sequence is TGTGCCAGCAGCCCAGAAGGCTCTACGCAGTATTTT. Translating gives CASSPEGSTQYF. V is TRBV5-6 and J is TRBJ2-3; D is undetermined. Germline V CDR1 and CDR2: SGHDT, YYEEEE. V was shortened by 4 bases and J by 8 bases, with 11 bases between the two germline ends. The CDR3 has 12 residues.

This clonotype was counted ten times or more. The gene calls are TRBV6-2 or TRBV6-3 and TRBJ2-1, with 7 bases that match TRBD1. The CDR3 is 15 amino acids. J gave up 5 bases and V 5 bases, and 9 bases lay outside the gene matches. CDR1 and CDR2 from the germline V gene are MNHEY and SVGEGT. CDR3 protein: CASSDFHGTDNEQFF. CDR3 nucleotides: TGTGCCAGCAGTGACTTCCATGGGACAGACAATGAGCAGTTCTTC.

V gene TRBV9 combines with J gene TRBJ2-1, with 7 nucleotides matching TRBD1. Germline trimming cut 1 base from V and 8 bases from J; bases unmatched to any gene: 3. This CDR3 comprises 13 residues. Germline V lookup: CDR1 SGDLS, CDR2 YYNGEE. This CDR3 is CASSVWDSYEQFF. In nucleotides, the CDR3 is TGTGCCAGCAGCGTATGGGACAGCTATGAGCAGTTCTTC.

This chain links TRBV29-1 with TRBJ2-1; 10 nucleotides align to TRBD1. CDR1 SQVTM and CDR2 ANQGSEA come from the germline V gene. The CDR3 covers 15 residues. J lost 7 bases, V lost 7 bases, and 13 bases had no gene match. CDR3 region: CSGISGTGARNEQFF. For the CDR3, the DNA is TGCAGCGGTATTTCCGGGACAGGGGCAAGGAATGAGCAGTTCTTC.

The rearrangement uses TRBV5-1 and TRBJ2-1, with 7 bases identical to TRBD2. The CDR3 has 14 residues. Trimming took 4 bases from V and 7 from J; bases not matched to a gene: 8. Germline CDR1 SGHRS, CDR2 YFSETQ. Here the CDR3 DNA reads TGCGCCAGCAGCCACGGGGGAGGGAGGAATGAGCAGTTCTTC. Amino acid sequence: CASSHGGGRNEQFF.

This rearrangement joins TRBV20-1 to TRBJ2-1, with 14 bases matching TRBD2. The CDR3 loop spans 14 amino acids. Germline lookup yields CDR1 DFQATT and CDR2 SNEGSKA (reference sequence). V lost 6 bases to trimming and J lost 10 bases; unmatched junction nucleotides: 8. The chain's CDR3 is CSAQGLAGVWEQFF. CDR3 nucleotide sequence: TGCAGTGCCCAGGGACTAGCGGGGGTGTGGGAGCAGTTCTTC.

This clonotype came up a few times. The chain couples TRBV7-6 to TRBJ2-6, with TRBD1 matching over 9 bases. The germline V gene encodes CDR1 SGHVS and CDR2 FNYEAQ. With V trimmed by 5 bases and J by 1 base, 12 bases remained unmatched. This CDR3 spans 19 amino acids. Written as DNA, the CDR3 is TGTGCCAGCAGCGTAATTCCGGGACAGGGTGTTTCTGGGGCCAACGTCCTGACTTTC. Its protein product is CASSVIPGQGVSGANVLTF.

This clonotype came up a few times. The chain combines TRBV30 with TRBJ2-7, with D perhaps assigned TRBD1 or TRBD2 (5 bases each). CDR3 length: 11 residues. The germline V gene has CDR1 GTSNPN and CDR2 SVGIG (reference sequence). V lost 8 bases and J lost 7, with 15 bases in between. Written as DNA, the CDR3 is TGTGCCGGGGCCCCGGGGCTGGAGCAGTACTTC. Its protein product is CAGAPGLEQYF.

Regarding this clonotype: A much larger clone lies one base from this, so it may be a read error. The chain couples TRBV5-1 to TRBJ2-1; 9 bases agree with TRBD2. The J segment lost 10 bases and the V segment lost 3 bases, leaving 11 bases of the junction unmatched. Germline CDR1 and CDR2: SGHRS and YFSETQ. This CDR3 is built from 15 residues. DNA for the CDR3: TGCGCCAGCAGCTACACTAGCGGGCATACCTACGAGCAGTTCTTC. As protein: CASSYTSGHTYEQFF.

This chain joins TRBV29-1 and TRBJ1-2; TRBD1 is a possible D gene (5 bases). Per germline, CDR1 SQVTM and CDR2 ANQGSEA. The V gene lost 3 bases and the J gene lost 7 bases, with 15 bases spanning the gap. This CDR3 comprises 13 residues. CDR3 nucleotide sequence: TGCAGCGTTGATGTTGGGGGGGGAAGTGGCTACACCTTC. It yields the protein CSVDVGGGSGYTF.

This clonotype has only a few counts. This sequence joins TRBV5-5 and TRBJ2-4; D unresolved. Germline V gene lookup returns CDR1 SGHKS and CDR2 YYEKEE (reference sequence). This CDR3 spans 14 amino acids. The V and J ends lost 4 bases and 5 bases respectively, with 13 bases between them. CDR3 bases: TGTGCCAGCAGCGTGTCCTTAGGGCAAAACATTCAGTACTTC. Its translation: CASSVSLGQNIQYF. Based on the CDR3 plus reference TRBV5-5 and TRBJ2-4, the full variable domain is DAGVTQSPTHLIKTRGQQVTLRCSPISGHKSVSWYQQVLGQGPQFIFQYYEKEERGRGNFPDRFSARQFPNYSSELNVNALLLGDSALYLCASSVSLGQNIQYFGAGTRLSVL.

This clonotype showed up many times. V gene TRBV20-1 combines with J gene TRBJ1-1; D is possibly TRBD1 (5 bases). CDR1 and CDR2 (germline): DFQATT, SNEGSKA (reference sequence). V was clipped by 6 bases and J by 6 bases, with 14 bases between them. The CDR3 is made up of 12 amino acids. CDR3 loop: CSAAGRASEAFF. CDR3 sequence (DNA): TGCAGTGCGGCCGGCAGGGCCTCTGAAGCTTTCTTT.

The V and J genes are TRBV20-1 and TRBJ2-1; TRBD2 agrees at 13 bases. Per germline, CDR1 DFQATT and CDR2 SNEGSKA (reference sequence). The CDR3 contains 15 residues. J was trimmed by 8 bases and V by 1 base; bases with no gene match: 5. As DNA, the CDR3 is TGCAGTGCTAGAGGGACTAGCGGGAGCTGGGATGAGCAGTTCTTC. This translates into CSARGTSGSWDEQFF.

There are a few counts of this clonotype. The V call is TRBV3-1, the J call TRBJ2-1, with D possibly being TRBD1 (6 bases). Trimming took off 0 bases at V and 8 bases at J, with 11 bases between the two ends. CDR3 length: 14 amino acids. The V gene's germline CDR1 is LGHDT and CDR2 YNNKEL (reference sequence). CDR3: CASSQDMGADEQFF. The CDR3 DNA follows: TGTGCCAGCAGCCAAGATATGGGGGCTGATGAGCAGTTCTTC.

The J gene is TRBJ2-3, the V gene TRBV4-3; D is perhaps TRBD2 (6 bases). CDR1 and CDR2 from the germline V gene are LGHNA and YSLEER. V lost 3 bases, J lost 5 bases, and 12 bases lay in between. There are 14 residues in the CDR3. CDR3 residues: CASSQTMRGDTQYF. As DNA, the CDR3 is TGCGCCAGCAGCCAGACAATGCGGGGAGATACGCAGTATTTT.

This chain uses TRBV12-3 or TRBV12-4 with TRBJ1-5, with unresolved D. This CDR3 is 14 amino acids long. V lost 3 bases and J lost 5, with 11 bases in between. CDR3: CASSFLDADQPQHF. CDR3 DNA sequence: TGTGCCAGCAGTTTTCTTGATGCTGATCAGCCCCAGCATTTT.

In this sample, this clonotype turned up a few times. The chain is built from TRBV9 and TRBJ2-7; 7 bases fit TRBD1. Losses at the gene ends were 3 bases for V and 7 bases for J; bases not matched to a gene: 7. Germline V lookup: CDR1 SGDLS, CDR2 YYNGEE. The CDR3 extends over 13 amino acids. This chain's CDR3 is CASSEQGLGEQYF. As DNA, the CDR3 is TGTGCCAGCAGCGAACAGGGGTTAGGTGAGCAGTACTTC.

This clonotype was seen ten or more times. The CDR3 spells CASSLAGTGKYNEQFF. CDR3 bases: TGTGCCAGCAGCTTAGCCGGGACAGGGAAATACAATGAGCAGTTCTTC. The rearrangement uses TRBV7-2 and TRBJ2-1; 9 bases agree with TRBD1. CDR1 is SGHTA, CDR2 FQGNSA, per germline. The CDR3 spans 16 residues. V gave up 0 bases and J gave up 4 bases; unmatched junction bases: 4.

Concerning this clonotype itself: Because the CDR3's place on the DNA is in doubt, the DNA is left out and the CDR3 is given as listed by TCRdb. This sequence joins TRBV21-1 and TRBJ1-1; the table gives TRBD1 as D, unverified against the DNA. TRBV21-1 is an annotated pseudogene. The CDR3 numbers 15 amino acids, ends counted. The CDR3: CASSKAGGGVLKLSF.

The genes are TRBV20-1 and TRBJ2-3; 7 positions match TRBD2. This CDR3 has 15 amino acids. J was trimmed by 2 bases and V by 3 bases; bases with no gene match: 8. CDR1 DFQATT and CDR2 SNEGSKA come from the germline V gene (reference sequence). DNA for the CDR3: TGCAGTGCTAGTGATGCGGGAGTGATCACAGATACGCAGTATTTT. It yields the protein CSASDAGVITDTQYF.

This clonotype was seen only a few times. The chain links TRBV5-1 to TRBJ2-4; 8 bases align to TRBD1. This CDR3 has 14 amino acids. J gave up 4 bases and V 4 bases, and 4 bases lay outside the gene matches. CDR1 and CDR2 (germline): SGHRS, YFSETQ. The CDR3 sequence is CASSPGQEKNIQYF. As DNA, the CDR3 is TGCGCCAGCAGCCCGGGACAGGAGAAAAACATTCAGTACTTC.

The rearrangement links TRBV20-1 to TRBJ2-5; D gene ambiguous. Germline lookup yields CDR1 DFQATT and CDR2 SNEGSKA (reference sequence). Trimming stripped 3 bases from V and 5 bases from J, with 25 bases between. The CDR3 sequence is 17 residues long. The CDR3 region is CSAREYSYQDTSETQYF. CDR3 nucleotide sequence: TGCAGTGCTAGGGAATACTCCTATCAAGATACTTCGGAGACCCAGTACTTC.